These 14 T cell receptor beta chains originate from one sample sequenced in a study of OX40 agonist ivuxolimab in advanced cancers. Assay: immunoSEQ multiplex PCR; the TCRdb copy retains only in-frame clones and omits some. The table shows about 64,000 clones, with 91% occurring only once. The specimen comprised CD4+ or CD8+ T cells sorted from blood, sampled in a trial of the OX40 agonist ivuxolimab. These receptor sequences come from an adult with an advanced solid tumor such as melanoma, head and neck, liver or kidney cancer.

This chain joins TRBV5-5 and TRBJ1-5; no definite D call. V was pared by 0 bases and J by 6 bases, with 7 bases between. The CDR3 loop spans 13 amino acids. Per germline, CDR1 SGHKS and CDR2 YYEKEE (reference sequence). The CDR3 DNA follows: TGTGCCAGCAGCTTGGACTCGGTTCAGCCCCAGCATTTT. This codes for CASSLDSVQPQHF.

V is TRBV5-8 and J is TRBJ1-2; no reliable D call. Germline V lookup: CDR1 SGHTS, CDR2 YDEGEE. The CDR3 extends over 13 amino acids. V lost 1 base to trimming and J lost 5 bases, with 9 bases between them. The CDR3, as DNA: TGTGCCAGCAGCTTGAACCGCAGATATGGCTACACCTTC. Translating gives CASSLNRRYGYTF.

This chain uses TRBV18 with TRBJ1-5; TRBD1 aligns across 11 bases. With V trimmed by 0 bases and J by 6 bases, 4 bases remained unmatched. CDR1 is KGHSH and CDR2 is LQKENI in the germline V gene. There are 16 residues in the CDR3. The CDR3 sequence is CASSPPGQGDIQPQHF. CDR3 DNA: TGTGCCAGCTCACCACCGGGACAGGGGGATATTCAGCCCCAGCATTTT. The full variable domain, its missing parts supplied by reference TRBV18 and TRBJ1-5, is NAGVMQNPRHLVRRRGQEARLRCSPMKGHSHVYWYRQLPEEGLKFMVYLQKENIIDESGMPKERFSAEFPKEGPSILRIQQVVRGDSAAYFCASSPPGQGDIQPQHFGDGTRLSIL.

The V call is TRBV5-5, the J call TRBJ1-2; D not resolved. Germline CDR1 SGHKS, CDR2 YYEKEE (reference sequence). V was shortened by 0 bases and J by 5 bases, with 11 bases between the two germline ends. This CDR3 is 14 amino acids long. The CDR3 DNA reads TGTGCCAGCAGCTTGGTGGCCGCAAAATATGGCTACACCTTC. As protein: CASSLVAAKYGYTF.

This clone was counted a single time. The gene calls are TRBV15 and TRBJ2-7; D not certain. V lost 5 bases and J lost 4, with 6 bases in between. Germline lookup yields CDR1 LNHNV and CDR2 YYDKDF (reference sequence). This CDR3 comprises 11 residues. CDR3 DNA sequence: TGTGCCACCAGCGGAAAATACGAGCAGTACTTC. Amino acid sequence: CATSGKYEQYF.

V and J are TRBV5-1 and TRBJ2-3; perhaps TRBD1 as D (6 bases). Germline CDR1 SGHRS, CDR2 YFSETQ. The CDR3 loop spans 15 amino acids. The V end lost 4 bases, the J end lost 1 base, and 13 bases lay between the germline ends. The CDR3 is CASSNGAGGTDTQYF. CDR3 DNA sequence: TGCGCCAGCAGCAACGGGGCAGGGGGCACAGATACGCAGTATTTT.

V usage is TRBV5-4 and J usage is TRBJ2-2; no definite D call. The CDR3 runs to 12 residues. CDR1 SGHNT and CDR2 YYREEE come from the germline V gene (reference sequence). Trimming took 1 base from V and 5 from J, leaving 3 bases between them. CDR3 residues: CASSLTTGELFF. CDR3 bases: TGTGCCAGCAGCTTGACGACCGGGGAGCTGTTTTTT.

The chain links TRBV9 to TRBJ1-1; D gene unclear. Germline loops: CDR1 SGDLS, CDR2 YYNGEE. The CDR3 extends over 14 amino acids. V gave up 0 bases and J gave up 5 bases, with 11 bases separating them. The CDR3 region is CASSVGLLGTEAFF. In DNA form, the CDR3 reads TGTGCCAGCAGCGTAGGGCTACTAGGGACTGAAGCTTTCTTT. Drawing the rest from reference TRBV9 and TRBJ1-1, the complete variable domain is DSGVTQTPKHLITATGQRVTLRCSPRSGDLSVYWYQQSLDQGLQFLIQYYNGEERAKGNILERFSAQQFPDLHSELNLSSLELGDSALYFCASSVGLLGTEAFFGQGTRLTVV.

The chain links TRBV28 to TRBJ1-1, with D uncertain. CDR1 is MDHEN and CDR2 is SYDVKM in the germline V gene. Deletions cut 10 bases from V and 1 base from J, with 13 bases between. The CDR3 extends over 13 amino acids. The CDR3, as DNA: TGTGCCACCCTCCCCTGGGGGAACACTGAAGCTTTCTTT. Its translation: CATLPWGNTEAFF.

The rearrangement joins TRBV2 to TRBJ2-1, with TRBD2 identical over 9 bases. The V and J ends lost 6 bases and 9 bases, in that order; junction bases with no gene match: 9. Per germline, CDR1 SNHLY and CDR2 FYNNEI. The CDR3 runs 14 residues. The CDR3 coding sequence is TGTGCCAGCAGAGAGGGGACTAGCTTCGGTGAGCAGTTCTTC. This codes for CASREGTSFGEQFF. The complete variable domain, with remaining parts taken from reference TRBV2 and TRBJ2-1, reads EPEVTQTPSHQVTQMGQEVILRCVPISNHLYFYWYRQILGQKVEFLVSFYNNEISEKSEIFDDQFSVERPDGSNFTLKIRSTKLEDSAMYFCASREGTSFGEQFFGPGTRLTVL.

The chain couples TRBV2 to TRBJ2-3, with 8 bases aligning to TRBD2. Germline CDR1 is SNHLY and CDR2 is FYNNEI. The V segment lost 6 bases and the J segment 3 bases; nucleotides outside the gene matches: 8. The CDR3 has 15 amino acids. The CDR3, as DNA: TGTGCCAGCAGGGCCCGGAGCGGGAGTACAGATACGCAGTATTTT. Protein sequence: CASRARSGSTDTQYF.

The DNA for the CDR3 is TGTGCCAGCAGCGTAGGACAGGAAACCTACGAGCAGTACTTC. Amino acids: CASSVGQETYEQYF. V gene TRBV9 combines with J gene TRBJ2-7, with a possible D match to TRBD1 (6 bases). This CDR3 is built from 14 residues. The germline gives CDR1 SGDLS, CDR2 YYNGEE. Trimming cost V 0 bases and J 2 bases, with 9 bases left between them.

The chain links TRBV14 to TRBJ1-2; D uncertain. CDR1 and CDR2 (germline): SGHDN, FVKESK. The CDR3 is made up of 16 amino acids. V was pared by 0 bases and J by 8 bases, with 19 bases between. The CDR3 nucleotides read TGTGCCAGCAGCCAAGACCCCGCGGACGAGAAACGAGGCTACACCTTC. This encodes CASSQDPADEKRGYTF.

The gene calls are TRBV28 and TRBJ2-3, with 7 bases fitting TRBD2. The CDR3 loop spans 15 amino acids. In germline, CDR1 is MDHEN, CDR2 SYDVKM. V lost 6 bases, J lost 2 bases, and 8 bases stayed unmatched. The CDR3 here is CASRPPGTTTDTQYF. The DNA for the CDR3 is TGTGCCAGCAGGCCCCCCGGGACTACCACAGATACGCAGTATTTT.